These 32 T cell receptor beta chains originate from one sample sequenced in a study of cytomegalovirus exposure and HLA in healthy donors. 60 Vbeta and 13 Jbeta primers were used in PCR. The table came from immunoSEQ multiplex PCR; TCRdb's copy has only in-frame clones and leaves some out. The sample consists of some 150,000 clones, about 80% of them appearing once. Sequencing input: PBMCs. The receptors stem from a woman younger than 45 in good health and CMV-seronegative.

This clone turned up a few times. This CDR3 is CASSLEGGPTEAFF. The CDR3 DNA follows: TGCGCCAGCAGCTTGGAAGGGGGCCCCACTGAAGCTTTCTTT. This rearrangement joins TRBV5-1 to TRBJ1-1; TRBD1 matches 7 bases. The CDR3 totals 14 residues. Trimming cost V 0 bases and J 4 bases; bases outside gene matches: 3. CDR1 and CDR2 from the germline V gene are SGHRS and YFSETQ.

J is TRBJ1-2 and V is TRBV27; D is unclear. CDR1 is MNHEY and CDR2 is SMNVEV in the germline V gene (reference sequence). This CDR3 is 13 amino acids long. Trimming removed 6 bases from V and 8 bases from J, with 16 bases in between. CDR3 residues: CASSPAAVGGYTF. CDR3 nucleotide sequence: TGTGCCAGCAGCCCCGCGGCAGTCGGCGGCTACACCTTC.

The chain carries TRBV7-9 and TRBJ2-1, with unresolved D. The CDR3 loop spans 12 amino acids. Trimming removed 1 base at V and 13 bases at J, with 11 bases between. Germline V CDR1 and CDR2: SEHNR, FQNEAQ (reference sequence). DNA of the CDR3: TGTGCCAGCAGCTTAGATCCCCTCTTCCAGTTCTTC. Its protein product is CASSLDPLFQFF.

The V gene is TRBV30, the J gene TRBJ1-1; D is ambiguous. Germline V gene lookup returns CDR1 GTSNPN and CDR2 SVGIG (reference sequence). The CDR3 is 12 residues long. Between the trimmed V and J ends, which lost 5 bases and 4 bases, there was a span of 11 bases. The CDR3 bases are TGTGCCTGGGAGGAAAGACCCACTGAAGCTTTCTTT. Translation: CAWEERPTEAFF.

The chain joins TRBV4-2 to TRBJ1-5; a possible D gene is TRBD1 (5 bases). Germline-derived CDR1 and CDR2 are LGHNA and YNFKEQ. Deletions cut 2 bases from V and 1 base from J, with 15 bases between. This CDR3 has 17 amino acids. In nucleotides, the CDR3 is TGTGCCAGCAGCCAAATAGCGGGACTTGTGAGCAATCAGCCCCAGCATTTT. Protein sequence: CASSQIAGLVSNQPQHF.

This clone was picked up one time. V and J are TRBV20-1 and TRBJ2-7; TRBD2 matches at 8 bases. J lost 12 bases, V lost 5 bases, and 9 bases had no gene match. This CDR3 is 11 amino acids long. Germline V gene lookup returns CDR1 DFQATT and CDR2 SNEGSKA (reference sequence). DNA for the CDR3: TGCAGTGCTTCCGGGGGGGGCCCTCGGTACTTC. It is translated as CSASGGGPRYF.

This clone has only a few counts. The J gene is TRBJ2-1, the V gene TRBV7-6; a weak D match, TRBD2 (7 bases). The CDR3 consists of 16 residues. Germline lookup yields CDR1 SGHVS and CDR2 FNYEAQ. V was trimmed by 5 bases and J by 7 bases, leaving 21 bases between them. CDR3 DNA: TGTGCCAGCAGCCTCCGGGGAGGGGGGAGTGGTAATGAGCAGTTCTTC. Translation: CASSLRGGGSGNEQFF.

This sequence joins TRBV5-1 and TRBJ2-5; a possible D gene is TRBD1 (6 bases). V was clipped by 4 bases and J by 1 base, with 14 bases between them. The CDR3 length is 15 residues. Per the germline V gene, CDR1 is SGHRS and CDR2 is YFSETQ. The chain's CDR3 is CASSMDSSFQETQYF. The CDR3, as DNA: TGCGCCAGCAGCATGGACAGCAGCTTCCAAGAGACCCAGTACTTC.

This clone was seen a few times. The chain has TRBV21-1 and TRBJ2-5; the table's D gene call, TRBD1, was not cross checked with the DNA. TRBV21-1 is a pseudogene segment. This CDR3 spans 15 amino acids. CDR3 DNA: TGTGCCAGCAGCTTGCCAAACAGGGGTGGGGAGACCCAGTACTTC. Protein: CASSLPNRGGETQYF.

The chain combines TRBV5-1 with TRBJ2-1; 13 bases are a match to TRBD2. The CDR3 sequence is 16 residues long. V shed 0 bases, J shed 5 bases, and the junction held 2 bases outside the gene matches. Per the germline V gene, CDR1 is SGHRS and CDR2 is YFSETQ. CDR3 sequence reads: CASSLGLAGGDNEQFF. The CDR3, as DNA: TGCGCCAGCAGCTTGGGACTAGCGGGGGGTGACAATGAGCAGTTCTTC.

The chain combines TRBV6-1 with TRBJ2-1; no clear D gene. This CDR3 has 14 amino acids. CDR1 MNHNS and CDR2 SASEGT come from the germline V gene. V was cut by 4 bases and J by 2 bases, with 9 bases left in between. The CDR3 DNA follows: TGTGCCAGCAGTGTCGCTACCACCTACAATGAGCAGTTCTTC. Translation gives CASSVATTYNEQFF.

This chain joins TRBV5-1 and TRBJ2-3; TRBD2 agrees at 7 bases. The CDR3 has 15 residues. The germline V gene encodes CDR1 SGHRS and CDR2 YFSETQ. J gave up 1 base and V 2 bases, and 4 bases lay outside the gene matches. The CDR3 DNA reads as TGCGCCAGCAGCTTTGTCCGGGGGGGCACAGATACGCAGTATTTT. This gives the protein CASSFVRGGTDTQYF.

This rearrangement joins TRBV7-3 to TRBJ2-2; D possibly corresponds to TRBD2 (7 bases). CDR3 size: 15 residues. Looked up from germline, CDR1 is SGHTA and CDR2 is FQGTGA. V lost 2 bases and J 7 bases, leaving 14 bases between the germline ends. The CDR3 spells CASSLEGGPGGELFF. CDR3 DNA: TGTGCCAGCAGCTTAGAGGGGGGGCCTGGCGGGGAGCTGTTTTTT.

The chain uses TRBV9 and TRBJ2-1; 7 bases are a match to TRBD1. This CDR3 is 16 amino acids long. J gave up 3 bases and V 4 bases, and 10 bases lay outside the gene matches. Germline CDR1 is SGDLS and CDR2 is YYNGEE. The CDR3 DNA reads TGTGCCAGCAGCCCCCAAGCAGGGGGTTTCTACAATGAGCAGTTCTTC. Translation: CASSPQAGGFYNEQFF.

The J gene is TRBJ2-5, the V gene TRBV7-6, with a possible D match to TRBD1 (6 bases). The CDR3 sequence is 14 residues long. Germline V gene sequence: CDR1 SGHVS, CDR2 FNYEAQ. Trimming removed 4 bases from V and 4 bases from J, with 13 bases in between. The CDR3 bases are TGTGCCAGCAGCTCCGACAGGAGACGAGAGACCCAGTACTTC. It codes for CASSSDRRRETQYF.

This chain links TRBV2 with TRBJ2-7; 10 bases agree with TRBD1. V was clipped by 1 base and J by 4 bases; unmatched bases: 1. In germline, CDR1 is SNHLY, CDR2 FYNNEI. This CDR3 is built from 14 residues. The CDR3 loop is CASSEGDRGYEQYF. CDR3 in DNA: TGTGCCAGCAGTGAAGGGGACAGGGGATACGAGCAGTACTTC.

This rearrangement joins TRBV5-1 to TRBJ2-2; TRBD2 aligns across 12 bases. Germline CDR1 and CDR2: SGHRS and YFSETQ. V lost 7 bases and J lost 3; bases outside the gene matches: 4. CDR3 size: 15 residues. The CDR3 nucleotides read TGCGCCAGCTCCCGGACTAGCGGGGACACCGGGGAGCTGTTTTTT. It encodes CASSRTSGDTGELFF.

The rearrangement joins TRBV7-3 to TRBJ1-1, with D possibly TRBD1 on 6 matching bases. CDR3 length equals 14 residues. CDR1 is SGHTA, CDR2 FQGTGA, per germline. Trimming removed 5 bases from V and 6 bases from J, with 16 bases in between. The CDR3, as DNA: TGTGCCAGCAGCCCCCAGGGGAGGGGCGCTGAAGCTTTCTTT. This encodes CASSPQGRGAEAFF.

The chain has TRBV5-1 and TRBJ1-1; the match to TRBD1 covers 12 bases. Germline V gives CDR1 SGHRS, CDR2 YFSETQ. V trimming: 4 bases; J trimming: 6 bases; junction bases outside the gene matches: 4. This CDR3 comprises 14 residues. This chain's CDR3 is CASSPGTGGSEAFF. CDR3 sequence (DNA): TGCGCCAGCAGCCCGGGGACAGGGGGCTCTGAAGCTTTCTTT.

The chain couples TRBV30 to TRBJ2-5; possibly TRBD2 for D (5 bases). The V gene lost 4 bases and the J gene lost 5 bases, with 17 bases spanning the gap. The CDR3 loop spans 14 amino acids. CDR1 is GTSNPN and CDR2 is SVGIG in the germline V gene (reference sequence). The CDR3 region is CAWNSVGYEETQYF. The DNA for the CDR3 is TGTGCCTGGAATAGCGTGGGGTACGAGGAGACCCAGTACTTC.

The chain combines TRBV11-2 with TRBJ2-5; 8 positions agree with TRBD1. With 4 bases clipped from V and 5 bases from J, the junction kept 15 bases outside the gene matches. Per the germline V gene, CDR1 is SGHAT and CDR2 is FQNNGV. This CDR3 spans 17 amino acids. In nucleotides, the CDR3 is TGTGCCAGCAGCTCCCATACAGGTCCAGGGGGCGTGGAGACCCAGTACTTC. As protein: CASSSHTGPGGVETQYF.

The CDR3 sequence is CASTLLSGANVLTF. CDR3 sequence (DNA): TGTGCCAGCACCCTCCTCTCTGGGGCCAACGTCCTGACTTTC. The V gene is TRBV27, the J gene TRBJ2-6; D remains unclear. The CDR3 is 14 amino acids. V shed 7 bases and J shed 0 bases, with 7 bases lying between them. The V gene's germline CDR1 is MNHEY and CDR2 SMNVEV (reference sequence).

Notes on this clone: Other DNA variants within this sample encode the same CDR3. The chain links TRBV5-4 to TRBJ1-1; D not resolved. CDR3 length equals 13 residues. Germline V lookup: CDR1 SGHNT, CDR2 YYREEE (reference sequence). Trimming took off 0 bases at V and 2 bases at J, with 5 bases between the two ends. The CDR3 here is CASSLEQNTEAFF. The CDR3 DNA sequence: TGTGCCAGCAGCTTGGAGCAAAACACTGAAGCTTTCTTT.

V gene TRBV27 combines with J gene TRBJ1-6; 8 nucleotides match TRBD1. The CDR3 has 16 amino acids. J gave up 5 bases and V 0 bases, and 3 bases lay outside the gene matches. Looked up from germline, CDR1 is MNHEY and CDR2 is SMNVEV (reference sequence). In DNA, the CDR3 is TGTGCCAGCAGTTTATCGGGCAGGGGGCATAATTCACCCCTCCACTTT. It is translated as CASSLSGRGHNSPLHF.

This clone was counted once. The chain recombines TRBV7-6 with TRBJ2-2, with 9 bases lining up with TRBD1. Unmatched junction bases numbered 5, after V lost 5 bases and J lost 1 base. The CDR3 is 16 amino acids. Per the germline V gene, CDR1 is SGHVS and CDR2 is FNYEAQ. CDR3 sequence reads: CASSLRTGVNTGELFF. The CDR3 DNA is TGTGCCAGCAGCCTCCGGACAGGGGTGAACACCGGGGAGCTGTTTTTT.

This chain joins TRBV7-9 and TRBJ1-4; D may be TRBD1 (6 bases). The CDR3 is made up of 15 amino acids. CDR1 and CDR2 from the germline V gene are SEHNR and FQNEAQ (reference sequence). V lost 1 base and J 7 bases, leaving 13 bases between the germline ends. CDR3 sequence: CASSLEGGAGEKLFF. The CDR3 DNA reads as TGTGCCAGCAGCTTAGAAGGGGGGGCTGGTGAAAAACTGTTTTTT.

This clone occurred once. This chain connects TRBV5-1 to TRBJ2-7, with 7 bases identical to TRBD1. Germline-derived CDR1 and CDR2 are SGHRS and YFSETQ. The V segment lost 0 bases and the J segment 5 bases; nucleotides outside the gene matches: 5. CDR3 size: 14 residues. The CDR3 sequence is CASSLVQGTDEQYF. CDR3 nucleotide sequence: TGCGCCAGCAGCTTGGTACAGGGGACGGACGAGCAGTACTTC. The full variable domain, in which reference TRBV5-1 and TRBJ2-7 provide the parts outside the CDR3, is KAGVTQTPRYLIKTRGQQVTLSCSPISGHRSVSWYQQTPGQGLQFLFEYFSETQRNKGNFPGRFSGRQFSNSRSEMNVSTLELGDSALYLCASSLVQGTDEQYFGPGTRLTVT.

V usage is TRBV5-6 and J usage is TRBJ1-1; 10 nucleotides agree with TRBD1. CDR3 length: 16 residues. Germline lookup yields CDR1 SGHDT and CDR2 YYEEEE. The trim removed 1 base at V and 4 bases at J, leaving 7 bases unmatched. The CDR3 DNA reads TGTGCCAGCAGCTTGTGGGCAGGGACAGGGGTCACTGAAGCTTTCTTT. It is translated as CASSLWAGTGVTEAFF. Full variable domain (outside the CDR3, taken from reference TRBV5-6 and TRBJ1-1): DAGVTQSPTHLIKTRGQQVTLRCSPKSGHDTVSWYQQALGQGPQFIFQYYEEEERQRGNFPDRFSGHQFPNYSSELNVNALLLGDSALYLCASSLWAGTGVTEAFFGQGTRLTVV.

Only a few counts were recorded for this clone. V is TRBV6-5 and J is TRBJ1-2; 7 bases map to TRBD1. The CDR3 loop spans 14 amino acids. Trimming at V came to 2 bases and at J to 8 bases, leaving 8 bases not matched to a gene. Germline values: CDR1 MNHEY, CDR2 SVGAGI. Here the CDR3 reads CASSYGGDRDGYTF. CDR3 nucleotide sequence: TGTGCCAGCAGTTACGGAGGCGACAGGGACGGCTACACCTTC.

In DNA form, the CDR3 reads TGTGCCAGCAGTTATCTCGGCGGGTACGAGCAGTACTTC. This gives the protein CASSYLGGYEQYF. The genes are TRBV6-6 and TRBJ2-7, with a tentative D call TRBD2 (5 bases). Germline V CDR1 and CDR2: MNHNY, SVGAGI (reference sequence). V lost 3 bases to trimming and J lost 4 bases, with 10 bases between them. CDR3 length equals 13 residues.

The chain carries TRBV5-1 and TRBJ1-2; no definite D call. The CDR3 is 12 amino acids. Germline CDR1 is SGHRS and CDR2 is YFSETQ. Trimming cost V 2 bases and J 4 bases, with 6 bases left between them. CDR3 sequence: CASSFDTYGYTF. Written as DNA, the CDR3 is TGCGCCAGCAGCTTCGACACCTATGGCTACACCTTC.

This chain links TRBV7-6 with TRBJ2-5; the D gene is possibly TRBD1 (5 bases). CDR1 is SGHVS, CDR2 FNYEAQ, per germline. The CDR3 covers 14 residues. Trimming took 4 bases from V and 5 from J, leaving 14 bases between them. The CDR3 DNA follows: TGTGCCAGCAGCTCAGACAGTCTTAGGGAGACCCAGTACTTC. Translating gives CASSSDSLRETQYF.